This T cell receptor beta chain was obtained from a study of molecular identifiers for immune sequencing clone quantification. Naive CD8 T cells were FACS-sorted by CD8+CD4-CCR7+CD45RA+ markers. Ten or more counts support this clonotype. Methods described previously, with TCR primers listed, were used for bulk TCR libraries. TCRdb itself ran the PCR reads through MiXCR, one entry per CDR3 protein. The repertoire consists of some 100,000 distinct CDR3 sequences, with about 20% occurring once and the leading ten covering around 0.88%. Germline-derived CDR1 and CDR2 are MNHEY and SVGAGI. CDR3 length: 14 amino acids. The V segment lost 6 bases and the J segment 2 bases; nucleotides outside the gene matches: 4.

This TCR derives from a human donor in good health. Some libraries in this study had Jurkat cell RNA spiked in. Source material: naive CD8+ T cells from blood, with Jurkat cell RNA spiked in. Stated subset: FACS-sorted CD8+CD4-CCR7+CD45RA+ naive T cells. This chain connects TRBV6-5 to TRBJ1-5; 7 bases are a match to TRBD1. CDR3 sequence (DNA): TGTGCCAGCAGCCCAGGGGGTGGCAATCAGCCCCAGCATTTT. Protein sequence: CASSPGGGNQPQHF.